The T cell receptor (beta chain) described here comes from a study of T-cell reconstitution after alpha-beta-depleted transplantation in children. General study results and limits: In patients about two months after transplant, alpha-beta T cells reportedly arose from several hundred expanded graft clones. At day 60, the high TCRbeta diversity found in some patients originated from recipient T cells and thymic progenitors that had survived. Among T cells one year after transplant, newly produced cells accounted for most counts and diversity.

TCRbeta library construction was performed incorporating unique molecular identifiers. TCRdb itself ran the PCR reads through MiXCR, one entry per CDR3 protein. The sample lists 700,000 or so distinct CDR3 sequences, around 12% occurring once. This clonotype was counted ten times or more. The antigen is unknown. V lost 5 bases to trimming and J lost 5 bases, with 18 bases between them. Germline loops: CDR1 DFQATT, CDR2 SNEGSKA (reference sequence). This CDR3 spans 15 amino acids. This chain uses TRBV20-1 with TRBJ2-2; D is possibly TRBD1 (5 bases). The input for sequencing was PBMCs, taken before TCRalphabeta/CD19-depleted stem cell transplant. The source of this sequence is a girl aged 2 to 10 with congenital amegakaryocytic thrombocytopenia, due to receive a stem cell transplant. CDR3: CSARLDNRRTGELFF. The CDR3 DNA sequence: TGCAGTGCTCGCCTGGACAACCGGCGGACCGGGGAGCTGTTTTTT.